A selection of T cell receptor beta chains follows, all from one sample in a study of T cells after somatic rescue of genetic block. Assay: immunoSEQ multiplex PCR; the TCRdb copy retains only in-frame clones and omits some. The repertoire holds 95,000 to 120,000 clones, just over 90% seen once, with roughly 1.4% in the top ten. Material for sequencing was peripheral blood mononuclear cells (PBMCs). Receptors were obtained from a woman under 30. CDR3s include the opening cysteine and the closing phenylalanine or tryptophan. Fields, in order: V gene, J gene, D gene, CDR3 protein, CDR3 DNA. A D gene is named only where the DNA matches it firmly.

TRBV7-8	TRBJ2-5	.	CASSLPGPKGRETQYF	TGTGCCAGCAGCTTACCGGGACCTAAGGGCCGAGAGACCCAGTACTTC
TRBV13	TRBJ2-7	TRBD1	CASSQGAYEQYF	TGTGCCAGCAGCCAGGGGGCCTACGAGCAGTACTTC
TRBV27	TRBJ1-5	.	CASGSSVFREPQHF	TGTGCCAGCGGGAGTTCAGTTTTTCGTGAACCCCAGCATTTT
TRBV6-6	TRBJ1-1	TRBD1	CASSYGTGEAFF	TGTGCCAGCAGTTACGGGACAGGAGAAGCTTTCTTT
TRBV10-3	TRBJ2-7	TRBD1	CAVSGTGTVYEQYF	TGTGCCGTTTCCGGGACAGGGACGGTCTACGAGCAGTACTTC
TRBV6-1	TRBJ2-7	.	CASSFLYEQYF	TGTGCCAGCAGTTTCCTCTACGAGCAGTACTTC
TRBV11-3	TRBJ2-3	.	CASSSYRGLTDTQYF	TGTGCCAGCAGCTCGTACAGGGGACTCACAGATACGCAGTATTTT
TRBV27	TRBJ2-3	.	CASSLSLRGGTDTQYF	TGTGCCAGCAGTTTATCGCTCAGGGGGGGAACAGATACGCAGTATTTT
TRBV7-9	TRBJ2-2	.	CALLPRDTGELFF	TGTGCCCTTCTCCCGAGGGACACCGGGGAGCTGTTTTTT
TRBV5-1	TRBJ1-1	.	CASSLDRLEAFF	TGCGCCAGCAGCCTCGACAGACTTGAAGCTTTCTTT
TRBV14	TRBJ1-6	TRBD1	CASSLLGQGAHSPLHF	TGTGCCAGCAGCCTTCTCGGACAGGGGGCCCATTCACCCCTCCACTTT
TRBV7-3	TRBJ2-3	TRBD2	CASSSIQLAGDLTDTQYF	TGTGCCAGCAGCTCGATTCAACTAGCGGGGGACCTCACAGATACGCAGTATTTT
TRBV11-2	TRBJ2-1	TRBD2	CASSLDVAGGPLSTYNEQFF	TGTGCCAGCAGCTTAGACGTAGCGGGGGGGCCATTAAGCACCTACAATGAGCAGTTCTTC
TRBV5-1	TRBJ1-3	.	CASKSRAGIDEGNTIYF	TGCGCCAGCAAGTCAAGGGCGGGTATCGATGAAGGAAACACCATATATTTT
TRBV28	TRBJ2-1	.	CASSLRRGRNEQFF	TGTGCCAGCAGTTTACGACGGGGACGGAATGAGCAGTTCTTC
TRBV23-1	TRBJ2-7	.	CASSQRYRVHEQYF	TGCGCCAGCAGTCAGAGGTACAGGGTACACGAGCAGTACTTC
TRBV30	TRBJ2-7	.	CAWTRTHSSYEQYF	TGTGCCTGGACAAGGACCCATAGCTCCTACGAGCAGTACTTC
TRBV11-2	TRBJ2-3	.	CASSNRVSTDTQYF	TGTGCCAGCAGTAACAGGGTTAGCACAGATACGCAGTATTTT
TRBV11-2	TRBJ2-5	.	CASSSPARGRETQYF	TGTGCCAGCAGCTCCCCAGCACGGGGGCGGGAGACCCAGTACTTC
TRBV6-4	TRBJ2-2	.	CASSAGGSGTGELFF	TGTGCCAGCAGTGCCGGAGGGTCGGGGACCGGGGAGCTGTTTTTT
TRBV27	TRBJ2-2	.	CASSLGRRTGELFF	TGTGCCAGCAGTTTGGGACGGAGGACCGGGGAGCTGTTTTTT
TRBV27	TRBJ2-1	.	CASSLYNEQFF	TGTGCCAGCAGTCTTTACAATGAGCAGTTCTTC
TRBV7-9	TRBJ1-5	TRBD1	CASSKGTGDQPQHF	TGTGCCAGCAGCAAGGGGACAGGGGATCAGCCCCAGCATTTT
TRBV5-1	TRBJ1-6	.	CASSWAATDNNSPLHF	TGCGCCAGCAGCTGGGCCGCTACAGATAATAATTCACCCCTCCACTTT
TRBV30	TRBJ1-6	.	CAWSVKGVVDYNSPLHF	TGTGCCTGGAGTGTAAAAGGGGTGGTGGATTACAATTCACCCCTCCACTTT
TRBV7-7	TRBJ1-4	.	CASSERPGAGEKLFF	TGTGCCAGCAGCGAACGCCCCGGCGCGGGGGAAAAACTGTTTTTT
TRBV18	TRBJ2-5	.	CASSPLQETQYF	TGTGCCAGCTCACCACTCCAAGAGACCCAGTACTTC
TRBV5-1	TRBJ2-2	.	CASSLEGVKNTGELFF	TGCGCCAGCAGCTTGGAGGGAGTGAAGAACACCGGGGAGCTGTTTTTT
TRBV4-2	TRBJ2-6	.	CASSHPPGISGANVLTF	TGTGCCAGCAGCCACCCACCAGGGATCTCTGGGGCCAACGTCCTGACTTTC